The clone carrying this T cell receptor (beta chain) came up many times. Using its own MiXCR run on the reads, TCRdb lists one record per CDR3 protein. Of some 280,000 distinct CDR3 sequences in the sample, roughly an eighth are singletons; the top ten hold 7.5% to 10%. The data are from a study of T cell repertoires in cytomegalovirus infection. The V gene lost 6 bases and the J gene lost 0 bases, with 9 bases spanning the gap. The CDR3 sequence is 13 residues long. Germline CDR1 reads MNHEY; CDR2 reads SVGAGI. The chain links TRBV6-5 to TRBJ2-7; D is uncertain. The sample was PBMCs. This TCR derives from a human donor in good health (CMV status not recorded). Some clones in this sample may be carry-over from other donors' samples. The CDR3 DNA sequence: TGTGCCAGCAGCTCCCGGAGCTCCTACGAGCAGTACTTC. Its translation is CASSSRSSYEQYF.